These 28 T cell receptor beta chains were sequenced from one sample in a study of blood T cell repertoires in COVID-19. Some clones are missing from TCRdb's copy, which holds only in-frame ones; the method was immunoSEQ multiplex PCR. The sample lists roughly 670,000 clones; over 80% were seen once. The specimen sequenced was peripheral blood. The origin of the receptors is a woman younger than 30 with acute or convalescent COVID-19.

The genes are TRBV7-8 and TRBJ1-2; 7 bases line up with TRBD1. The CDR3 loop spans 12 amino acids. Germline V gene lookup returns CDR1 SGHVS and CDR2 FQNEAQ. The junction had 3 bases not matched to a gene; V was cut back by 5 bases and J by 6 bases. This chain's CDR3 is CASSQGTDGYTF. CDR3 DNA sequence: TGTGCCAGCAGCCAGGGGACAGATGGCTACACCTTC.

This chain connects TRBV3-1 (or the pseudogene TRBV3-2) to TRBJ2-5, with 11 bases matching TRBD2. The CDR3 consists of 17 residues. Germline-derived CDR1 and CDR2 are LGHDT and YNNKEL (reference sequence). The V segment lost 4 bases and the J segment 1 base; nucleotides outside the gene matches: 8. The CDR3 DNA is TGTGCCAGCAGCCTATTGGTAGCGGGGGGGCCCCAAGAGACCCAGTACTTC. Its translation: CASSLLVAGGPQETQYF.

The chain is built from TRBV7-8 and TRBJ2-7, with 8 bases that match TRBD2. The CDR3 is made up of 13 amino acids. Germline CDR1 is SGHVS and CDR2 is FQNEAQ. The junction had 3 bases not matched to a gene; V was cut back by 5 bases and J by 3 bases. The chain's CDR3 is CASSRLANYEQYF. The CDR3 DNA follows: TGTGCCAGCAGCCGACTAGCGAACTACGAGCAGTACTTC.

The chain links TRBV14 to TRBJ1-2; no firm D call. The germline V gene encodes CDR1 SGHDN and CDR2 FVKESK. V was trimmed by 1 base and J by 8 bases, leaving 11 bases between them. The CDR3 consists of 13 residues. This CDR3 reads CASSQVVLGGYTF. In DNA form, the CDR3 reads TGTGCCAGCAGCCAAGTCGTTTTGGGCGGCTACACCTTC.

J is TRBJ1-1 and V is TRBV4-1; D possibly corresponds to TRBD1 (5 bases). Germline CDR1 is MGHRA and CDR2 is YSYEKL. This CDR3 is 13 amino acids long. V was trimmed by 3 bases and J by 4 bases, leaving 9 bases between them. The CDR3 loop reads CASSHPGGTEAFF. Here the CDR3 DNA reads TGCGCCAGCAGCCACCCGGGGGGCACTGAAGCTTTCTTT.

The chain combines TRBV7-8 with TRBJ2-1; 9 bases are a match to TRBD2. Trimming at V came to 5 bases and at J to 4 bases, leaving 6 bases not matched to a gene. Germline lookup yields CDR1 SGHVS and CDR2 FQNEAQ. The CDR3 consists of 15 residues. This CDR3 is CASSQRGATYNEQFF. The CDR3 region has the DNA TGTGCCAGCAGCCAGCGGGGGGCAACTTACAATGAGCAGTTCTTC.

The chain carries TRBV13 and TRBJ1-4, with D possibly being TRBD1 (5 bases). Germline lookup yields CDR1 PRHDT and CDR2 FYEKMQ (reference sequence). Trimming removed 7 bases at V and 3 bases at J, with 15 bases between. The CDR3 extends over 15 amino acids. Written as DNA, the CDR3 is TGTGCCAGCACCCAAAGGGGCGCCCCTAATGAAAAACTGTTTTTT. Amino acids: CASTQRGAPNEKLFF.

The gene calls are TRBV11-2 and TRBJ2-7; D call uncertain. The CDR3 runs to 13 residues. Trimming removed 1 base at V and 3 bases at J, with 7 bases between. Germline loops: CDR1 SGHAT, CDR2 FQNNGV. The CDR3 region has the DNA TGTGCCAGCAGCTTAGTCTCCCGCTACGAGCAGTACTTC. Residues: CASSLVSRYEQYF.

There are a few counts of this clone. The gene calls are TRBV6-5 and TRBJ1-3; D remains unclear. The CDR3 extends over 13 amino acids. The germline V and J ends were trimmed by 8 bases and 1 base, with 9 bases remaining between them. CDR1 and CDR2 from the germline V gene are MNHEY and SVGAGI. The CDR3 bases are TGTGCCAGCGAGGCAATATCTGGAAACACCATATATTTT. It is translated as CASEAISGNTIYF.

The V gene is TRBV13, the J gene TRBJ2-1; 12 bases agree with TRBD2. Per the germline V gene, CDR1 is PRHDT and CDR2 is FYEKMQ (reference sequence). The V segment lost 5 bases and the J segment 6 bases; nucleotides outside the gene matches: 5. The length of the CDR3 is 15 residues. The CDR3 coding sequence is TGTGCCAGCAGCCACGGGACTAGCGGGTCCAATGAGCAGTTCTTC. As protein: CASSHGTSGSNEQFF. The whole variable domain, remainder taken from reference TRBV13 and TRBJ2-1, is AAGVIQSPRHLIKEKRETATLKCYPIPRHDTVYWYQQGPGQDPQFLISFYEKMQSDKGSIPDRFSAQQFSDYHSELNMSSLELGDSALYFCASSHGTSGSNEQFFGPGTRLTVL.

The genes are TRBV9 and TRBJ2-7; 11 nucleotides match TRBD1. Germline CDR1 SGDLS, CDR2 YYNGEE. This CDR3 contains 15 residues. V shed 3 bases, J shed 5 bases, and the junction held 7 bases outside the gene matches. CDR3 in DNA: TGTGCCAGCAGCGCCCTAGGACAGGGGGCCCACGAGCAGTACTTC. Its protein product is CASSALGQGAHEQYF.

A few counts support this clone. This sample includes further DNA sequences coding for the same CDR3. The CDR3 spells CASSLRGYGYTF. The CDR3 DNA reads as TGTGCCAGCAGTTTACGCGGATATGGCTACACCTTC. The chain links TRBV12-3 or TRBV12-4 to TRBJ1-2; D not certain. Trimming left V 2 bases short and J 5 bases short, with 6 bases between. CDR3 length: 12 residues.

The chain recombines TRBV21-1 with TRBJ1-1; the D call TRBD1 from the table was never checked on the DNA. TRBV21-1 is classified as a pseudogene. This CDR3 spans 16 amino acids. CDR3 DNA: TGTGCCAGCAGGACCGGGACAGGGAGTAGGGCCACTGAAGCTTTCTTT. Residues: CASRTGTGSRATEAFF.

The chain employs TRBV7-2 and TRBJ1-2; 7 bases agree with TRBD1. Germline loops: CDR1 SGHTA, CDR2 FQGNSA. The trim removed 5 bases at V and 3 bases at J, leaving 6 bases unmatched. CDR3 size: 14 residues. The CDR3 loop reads CASSADRQDYGYTF. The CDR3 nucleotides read TGTGCCAGCAGCGCGGACAGGCAGGACTATGGCTACACCTTC.

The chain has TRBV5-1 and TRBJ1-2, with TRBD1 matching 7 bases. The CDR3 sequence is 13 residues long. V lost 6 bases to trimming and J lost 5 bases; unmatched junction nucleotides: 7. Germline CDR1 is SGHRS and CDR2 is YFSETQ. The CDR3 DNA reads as TGCGCCAGCACCGGGACAGCGAATTATGGCTACACCTTC. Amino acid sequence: CASTGTANYGYTF.

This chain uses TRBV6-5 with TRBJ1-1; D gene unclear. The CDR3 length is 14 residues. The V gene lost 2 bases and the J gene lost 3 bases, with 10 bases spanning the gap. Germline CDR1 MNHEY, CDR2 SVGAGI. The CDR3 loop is CASSYRGSDTEAFF. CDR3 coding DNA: TGTGCCAGCAGTTACCGAGGGTCGGACACTGAAGCTTTCTTT.

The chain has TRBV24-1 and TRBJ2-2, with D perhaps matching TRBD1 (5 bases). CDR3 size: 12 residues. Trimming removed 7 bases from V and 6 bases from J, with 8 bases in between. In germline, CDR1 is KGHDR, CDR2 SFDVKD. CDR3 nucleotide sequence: TGTGCCACCAGACAGGCTTCCGGGGAGCTGTTTTTT. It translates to CATRQASGELFF.

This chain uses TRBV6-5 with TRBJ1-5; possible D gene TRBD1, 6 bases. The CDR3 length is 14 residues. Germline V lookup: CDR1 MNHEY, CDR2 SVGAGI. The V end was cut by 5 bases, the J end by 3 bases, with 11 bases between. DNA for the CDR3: TGTGCCAGCAGTAGCGGACAGTACAATCAGCCCCAGCATTTT. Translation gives CASSSGQYNQPQHF.

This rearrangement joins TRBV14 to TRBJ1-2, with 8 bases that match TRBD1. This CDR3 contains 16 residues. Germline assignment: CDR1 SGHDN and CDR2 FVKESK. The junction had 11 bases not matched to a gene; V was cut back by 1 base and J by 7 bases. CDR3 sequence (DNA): TGTGCCAGCAGCCAAGTATCTAGGCAGGGGGCAGTTGGCTACACCTTC. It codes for CASSQVSRQGAVGYTF.

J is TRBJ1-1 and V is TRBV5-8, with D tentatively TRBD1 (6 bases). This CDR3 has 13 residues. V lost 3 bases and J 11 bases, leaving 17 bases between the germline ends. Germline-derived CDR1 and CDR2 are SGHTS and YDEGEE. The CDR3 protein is CASSSHRALRAFF. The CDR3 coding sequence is TGTGCCAGCAGCTCCCACAGGGCGCTTAGGGCTTTCTTT. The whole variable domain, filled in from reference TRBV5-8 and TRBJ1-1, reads EAGVTQSPTHLIKTRGQQATLRCSPISGHTSVYWYQQALGLGLQFLLWYDEGEERNRGNFPPRFSGRQFPNYSSELNVNALELEDSALYLCASSSHRALRAFFGQGTRLTVV.

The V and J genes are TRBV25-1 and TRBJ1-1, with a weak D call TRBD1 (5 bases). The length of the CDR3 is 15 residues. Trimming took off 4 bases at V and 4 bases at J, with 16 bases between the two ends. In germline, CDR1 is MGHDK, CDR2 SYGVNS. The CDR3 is CASSVAGRQGTEAFF. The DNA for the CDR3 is TGTGCCAGCAGTGTGGCAGGGAGGCAGGGCACTGAAGCTTTCTTT. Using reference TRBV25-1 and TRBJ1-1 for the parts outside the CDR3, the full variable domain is EADIYQTPRYLVIGTGKKITLECSQTMGHDKMYWYQQDPGMELHLIHYSYGVNSTEKGDLSSESTVSRIRTEHFPLTLESARPSHTSQYLCASSVAGRQGTEAFFGQGTRLTVV.

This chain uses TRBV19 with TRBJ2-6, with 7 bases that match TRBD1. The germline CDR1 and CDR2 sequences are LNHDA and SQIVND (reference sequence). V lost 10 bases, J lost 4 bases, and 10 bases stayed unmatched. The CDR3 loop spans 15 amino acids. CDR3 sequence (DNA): TGTGCCACCAGGGACAGACTTCGGGGGGCCAACGTCCTGACTTTC. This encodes CATRDRLRGANVLTF.

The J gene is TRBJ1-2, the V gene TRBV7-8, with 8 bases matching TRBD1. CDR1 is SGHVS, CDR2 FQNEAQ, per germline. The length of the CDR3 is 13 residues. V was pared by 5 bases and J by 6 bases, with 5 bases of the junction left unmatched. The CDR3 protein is CASSGQGWNGYTF. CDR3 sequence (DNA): TGTGCCAGCAGCGGACAGGGATGGAATGGCTACACCTTC.

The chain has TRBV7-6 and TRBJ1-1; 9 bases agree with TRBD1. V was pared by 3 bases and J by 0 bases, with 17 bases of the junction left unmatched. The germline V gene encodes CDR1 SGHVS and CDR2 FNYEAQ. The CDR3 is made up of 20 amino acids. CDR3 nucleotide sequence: TGTGCCAGCAGCTTGGGATCTTCGGGACAGGGAGGTAGGGTGAACACTGAAGCTTTCTTT. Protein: CASSLGSSGQGGRVNTEAFF.

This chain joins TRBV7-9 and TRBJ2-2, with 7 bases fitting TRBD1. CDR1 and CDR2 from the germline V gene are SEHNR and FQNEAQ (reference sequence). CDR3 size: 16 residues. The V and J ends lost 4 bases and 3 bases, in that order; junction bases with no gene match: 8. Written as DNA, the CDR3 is TGTGCCAGCAGCTCGACAGGGTCCATATACACCGGGGAGCTGTTTTTT. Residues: CASSSTGSIYTGELFF.

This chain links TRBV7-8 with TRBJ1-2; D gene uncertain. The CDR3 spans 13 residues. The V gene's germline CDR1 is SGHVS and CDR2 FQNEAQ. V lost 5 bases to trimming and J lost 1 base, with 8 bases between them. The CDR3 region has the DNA TGTGCCAGCAGCCGGGGAGGTAACTATGGCTACACCTTC. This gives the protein CASSRGGNYGYTF.

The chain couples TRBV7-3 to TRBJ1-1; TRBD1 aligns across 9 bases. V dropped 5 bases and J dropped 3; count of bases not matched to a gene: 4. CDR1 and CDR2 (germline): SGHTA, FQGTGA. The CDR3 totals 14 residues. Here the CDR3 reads CASSTGQGHTEAFF. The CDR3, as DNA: TGTGCCAGCAGCACAGGACAGGGGCACACTGAAGCTTTCTTT.

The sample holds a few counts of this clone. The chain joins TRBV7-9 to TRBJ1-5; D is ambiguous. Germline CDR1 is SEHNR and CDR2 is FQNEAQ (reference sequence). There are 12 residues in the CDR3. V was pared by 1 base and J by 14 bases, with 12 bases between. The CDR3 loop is CASSLEDEGKHF. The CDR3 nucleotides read TGTGCCAGCAGCTTAGAGGACGAGGGAAAGCATTTT.